Each of the 2 T cell receptor beta chains below was sequenced from the same sample in a study of long-term antiretroviral therapy in people with HIV (dated by TCRdb to the early 2020s). The immunoSEQ hsTCRB v3.0 assay was used at survey level resolution to sequence the TRB variable region. As stored in TCRdb, this immuneACCESS dataset retains in-frame rearrangements with V and J assigned. A fraction of the clones does not appear; measured against another copy, unresolved V genes explain less than half of the discrepancy, and the remainder lacks a known reason. The sample profile shows about 39,000 clones; 80% to 90% of them were found once. The ten largest clones capture around 3.9% of the sample. The material sequenced was unsorted PBMCs, taken just before starting antiretroviral therapy. These TCRs come from a young woman with HIV.

The rearrangement uses TRBV10-2 and TRBJ2-1, with TRBD2 matching over 7 bases. The germline V gene encodes CDR1 WSHSY and CDR2 SAAADI. V lost 3 bases to trimming and J lost 4 bases; unmatched junction nucleotides: 6. This CDR3 is 15 amino acids long. CDR3 DNA sequence: TGCGCCAGCAGTGATGTGGGAGGGCCGTACAATGAGCAGTTCTTC. Encoded protein: CASSDVGGPYNEQFF.

This chain connects TRBV6-5 to TRBJ2-7, with D possibly matching TRBD1 (5 bases). With 7 bases removed from V and 3 bases from J, the gap between germline ends came to 16 bases. Germline-derived CDR1 and CDR2 are MNHEY and SVGAGI. The CDR3 has 14 amino acids. The CDR3 region is CASKSRALNYEQYF. In DNA form, the CDR3 reads TGTGCCAGCAAGAGCAGGGCTCTTAACTACGAGCAGTACTTC.